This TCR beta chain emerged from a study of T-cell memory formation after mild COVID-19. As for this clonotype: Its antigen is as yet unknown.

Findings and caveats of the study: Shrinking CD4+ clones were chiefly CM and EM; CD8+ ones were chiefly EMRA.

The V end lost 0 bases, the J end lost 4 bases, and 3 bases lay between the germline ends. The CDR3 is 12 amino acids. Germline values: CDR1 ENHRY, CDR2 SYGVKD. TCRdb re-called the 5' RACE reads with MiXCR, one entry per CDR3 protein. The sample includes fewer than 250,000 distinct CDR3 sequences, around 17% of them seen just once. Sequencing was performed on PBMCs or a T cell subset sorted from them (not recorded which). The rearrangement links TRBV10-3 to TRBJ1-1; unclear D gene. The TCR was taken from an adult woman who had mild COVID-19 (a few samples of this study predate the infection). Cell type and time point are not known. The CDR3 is CAISESPTEAFF. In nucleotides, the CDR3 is TGTGCCATCAGTGAGTCGCCCACTGAAGCTTTCTTT.